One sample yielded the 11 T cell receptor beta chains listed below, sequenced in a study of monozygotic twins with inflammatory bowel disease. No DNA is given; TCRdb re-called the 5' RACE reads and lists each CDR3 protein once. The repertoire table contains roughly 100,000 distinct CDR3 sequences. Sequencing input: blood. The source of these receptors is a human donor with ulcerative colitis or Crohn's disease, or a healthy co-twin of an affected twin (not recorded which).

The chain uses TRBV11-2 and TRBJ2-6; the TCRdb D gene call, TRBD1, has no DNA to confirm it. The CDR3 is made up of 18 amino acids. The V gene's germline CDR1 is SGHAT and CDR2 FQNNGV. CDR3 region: CASTQRTLVNSGANVLTF.

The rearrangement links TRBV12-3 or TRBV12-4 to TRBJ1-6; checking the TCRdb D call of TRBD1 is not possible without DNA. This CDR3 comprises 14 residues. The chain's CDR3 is CASSSPGYNSPLHF.

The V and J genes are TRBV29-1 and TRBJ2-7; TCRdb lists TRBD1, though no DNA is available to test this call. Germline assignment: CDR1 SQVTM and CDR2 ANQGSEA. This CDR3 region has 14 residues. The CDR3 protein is CSVRLGQISYEQYF.

CDR3 loop: CATSDSTGPDYGYTF. The rearrangement links TRBV24-1 to TRBJ1-2. The length of the CDR3 is 15 residues. Germline lookup yields CDR1 KGHDR and CDR2 SFDVKD.

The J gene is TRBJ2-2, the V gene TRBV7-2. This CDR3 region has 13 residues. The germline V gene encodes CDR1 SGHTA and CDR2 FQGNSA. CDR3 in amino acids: CASSSQRTGELFF.

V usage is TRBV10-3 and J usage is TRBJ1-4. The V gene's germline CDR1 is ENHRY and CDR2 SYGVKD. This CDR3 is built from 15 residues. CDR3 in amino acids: CAISESAVNDEKLFF.

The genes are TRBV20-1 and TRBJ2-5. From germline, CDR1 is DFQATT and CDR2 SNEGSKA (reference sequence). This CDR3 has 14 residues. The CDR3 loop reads CSARATVADETQYF.

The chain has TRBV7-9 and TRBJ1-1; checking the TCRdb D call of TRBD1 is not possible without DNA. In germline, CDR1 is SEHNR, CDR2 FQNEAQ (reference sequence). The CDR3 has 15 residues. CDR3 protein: CASSPGTEMNTEAFF.

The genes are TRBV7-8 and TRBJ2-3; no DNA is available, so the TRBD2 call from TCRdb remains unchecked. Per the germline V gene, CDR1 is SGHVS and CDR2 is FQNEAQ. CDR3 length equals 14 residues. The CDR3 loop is CASSFGLEGDTQYF.

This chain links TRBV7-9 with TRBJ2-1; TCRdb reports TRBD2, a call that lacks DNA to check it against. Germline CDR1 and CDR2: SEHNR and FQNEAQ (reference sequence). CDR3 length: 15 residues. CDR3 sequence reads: CASSQTSGGTSEQFF.

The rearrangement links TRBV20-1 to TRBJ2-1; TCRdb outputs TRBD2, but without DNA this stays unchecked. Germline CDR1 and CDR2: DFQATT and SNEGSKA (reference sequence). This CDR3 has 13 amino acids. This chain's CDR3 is CSARTSGSREQFF.